This T cell receptor beta chain emerged from a study of T cell responses to AZD1222 COVID-19 vaccine. Study-wide points: Baseline seropositives among AZD1222 recipients totaled only five to seven.

The V and J ends lost 1 base and 3 bases respectively, with 7 bases between them. This CDR3 region has 14 residues. Germline V gene data show CDR1 as SGHTA and CDR2 as FQGNSA. Remarks on this clone: Its target is not known.

Method: immunoSEQ multiplex PCR; TCRdb's copy keeps in-frame clones and lacks some. The table has 90,000 to 120,000 clones, around 91% seen once. The chain employs TRBV7-2 and TRBJ1-5; no clear D gene. This sequence was found in an adult in good health. This material consisted of peripheral blood, taken on day 0 of AZD1222 vaccination. CDR3 nucleotide sequence: TGTGCCAGCAGCTTAGGCCCAGACAATCAGCCCCAGCATTTT. Translated, it gives CASSLGPDNQPQHF.